This TCR beta chain is drawn from a study of identical twins. Study-wide points: Within twin pairs, the out-of-frame alpha sequences they shared showed excess low generation probability. Researchers reported weaker excess twin sharing in beta out-of-frame sequences.

Template switching introduced a universal primer site, and the cDNA bore unique molecular identifiers. TCRdb processed the 5' RACE reads anew with MiXCR; each CDR3 protein has one entry. The data show more than 1.5 million distinct CDR3 sequences, roughly a third seen once. Germline values: CDR1 DFQATT, CDR2 SNEGSKA (reference sequence). The CDR3 length is 17 residues. J was trimmed by 11 bases and V by 6 bases; bases with no gene match: 19. This clonotype was seen a few times. Its antigen remains unidentified. This rearrangement joins TRBV20-1 to TRBJ2-5; TRBD2 matches at 15 bases. The source is a newborn girl in good health. Sequences were obtained from cord blood. The CDR3 coding sequence is TGCAGTGCCTCTGCCGGGACTAGCGGGAGGAGGGTAGATGAGCAGTACTTC. This translates into CSASAGTSGRRVDEQYF.